This TCR beta chain was retrieved from a study of tumor T cells in aggressive B-cell lymphoma. With regard to this clone: This CDR3 is also generated by other DNA sequences in the sample.

The repertoire was sequenced with immunoSEQ multiplex PCR; TCRdb's copy has only in-frame clones and lacks some. The sample lists about 4,500 clones, 88% occurring once. This CDR3 contains 15 residues. V was clipped by 5 bases and J by 4 bases, with 14 bases between them. Germline V gene lookup returns CDR1 WSHSY and CDR2 SAAADI. The clonotype originates from an adult with diffuse large B cell lymphoma. Specimen: tumor tissue. The chain joins TRBV10-2 to TRBJ1-4, with D perhaps matching TRBD1 (5 bases). CDR3 residues: CASSSPRGSNEKLFF. CDR3 bases: TGCGCCAGCAGTTCCCCTAGGGGCAGTAATGAAAAACTGTTTTTT.